The sequence of this TCR beta chain was determined in a study of shared clonotypes between healthy human individuals. This clone came up a few times. The run depth of the assay was deep. The method was immunoSEQ multiplex PCR; TCRdb's version includes in-frame clones alone and lacks a portion of them. The table lists about 960,000 clones, 76% of them singletons. CDR3 size: 14 residues. Germline V gene lookup returns CDR1 LNHDA and CDR2 SQIVND (reference sequence). Trimming removed 5 bases from V and 3 bases from J, with 11 bases in between. Sequences were obtained from memory CD4+ T cells sorted from blood. Described subset: CD45RA-negative fraction. This rearrangement joins TRBV19 to TRBJ1-5; tentatively, D is TRBD1 (6 bases). The origin of this receptor is a man younger than 35 in good health. The DNA of the CDR3 is TGTGCCAGTAGTCGGGGGGCGGACAATCAGCCCCAGCATTTT. Its translation is CASSRGADNQPQHF.